A selection of T cell receptor beta chains follows, all from one sample in a study of beta chain features in type 1 diabetes. Sequencing was performed with immunoSEQ multiplex PCR; in TCRdb, only in-frame clones are kept and a portion is missing. The top ten clones hold approximately 0.081% of a sample with some 200,000 clones, 16% of them seen once. Source material: naive CD4+ T cells from blood. The source is a man between 25 and 39 years old with type 1 diabetes. Both conserved end residues are part of each CDR3. A D gene is named only where the DNA matches it firmly. Rows give clone size only sometimes, using once, few, many, or a class for an expanded clone.

d_gene: TRBD1; v_gene: TRBV29-1; j_gene: TRBJ1-1; abundance: NA; CDR3nt: TGCAGCGCCGGCAGGGGGCGGAACACTGAAGCTTTCTTT; CDR3aa: CSAGRGRNTEAFF
d_gene: NA; v_gene: TRBV13; j_gene: TRBJ1-2; abundance: NA; CDR3nt: TGTGCCAGCAGCCTCAACCAATATGGCTACACCTTC; CDR3aa: CASSLNQYGYTF
d_gene: NA; v_gene: TRBV2; j_gene: TRBJ2-3; abundance: NA; CDR3nt: TGTGCCAGCACGAAGGGGCTCACCACAGATACGCAGTATTTT; CDR3aa: CASTKGLTTDTQYF
d_gene: TRBD2; v_gene: TRBV7-2; j_gene: TRBJ2-5; abundance: few; CDR3nt: TGTGCCAGCAGCTTAATAGGTGCGGGAGTGGGCGAGACCCAGTACTTC; CDR3aa: CASSLIGAGVGETQYF
d_gene: TRBD2; v_gene: TRBV5-1; j_gene: TRBJ2-1; abundance: few; CDR3nt: TGCGCCAGCACCCCAGGGACTAGCGGGAGCAATGAGCAGTTCTTC; CDR3aa: CASTPGTSGSNEQFF
d_gene: NA; v_gene: TRBV2; j_gene: TRBJ2-1; abundance: NA; CDR3nt: TGTGCCAGCAGTGAAACCTCCCTCGCTCGGTACAATGAGCAGTTCTTC; CDR3aa: CASSETSLARYNEQFF
d_gene: NA; v_gene: TRBV25-1; j_gene: TRBJ1-2; abundance: NA; CDR3nt: TGTGCCAGCAGTCTGGCGGCTAACTATGGCTACACCTTC; CDR3aa: CASSLAANYGYTF
d_gene: NA; v_gene: TRBV29-1; j_gene: TRBJ1-5; abundance: few; CDR3nt: TGCAGCGTTTACCAGGGATTTAATCAGCCCCAGCATTTT; CDR3aa: CSVYQGFNQPQHF
d_gene: TRBD2; v_gene: TRBV29-1; j_gene: TRBJ2-1; abundance: few; CDR3nt: TGCAGCGTCGACCCACTAGCGGGAGTGCCGCGTGAGCAGTTCTTC; CDR3aa: CSVDPLAGVPREQFF
d_gene: NA; v_gene: TRBV7-9; j_gene: TRBJ2-3; abundance: NA; CDR3nt: TGTGCCAGCAGCGCCTCCAATACGCAGTATTTT; CDR3aa: CASSASNTQYF
d_gene: NA; v_gene: TRBV14; j_gene: TRBJ2-4; abundance: few; CDR3nt: TGTGCCAGCAGCCAAGCTCCGGGACGGCAGTACTTC; CDR3aa: CASSQAPGRQYF
d_gene: NA; v_gene: TRBV28; j_gene: TRBJ1-2; abundance: NA; CDR3nt: TGTGCCAGCGGACCATCGGGGCTTAACTATGGCTACACCTTC; CDR3aa: CASGPSGLNYGYTF
d_gene: NA; v_gene: TRBV29-1; j_gene: TRBJ1-5; abundance: NA; CDR3nt: TGCAGCGTTGCTGGGGTCAATCAGCCCCAGCATTTT; CDR3aa: CSVAGVNQPQHF
d_gene: TRBD1; v_gene: TRBV2; j_gene: TRBJ2-1; abundance: NA; CDR3nt: TGTGCCAGCAGTCCAGGGACAGGGGCTGAGCAGTTCTTC; CDR3aa: CASSPGTGAEQFF
d_gene: NA; v_gene: TRBV9; j_gene: TRBJ2-5; abundance: NA; CDR3nt: TGTGCCAGCAGCCCCCGAGGAGCGGGTAGCCAAGAGACCCAGTACTTC; CDR3aa: CASSPRGAGSQETQYF
d_gene: NA; v_gene: TRBV7-9; j_gene: TRBJ2-2; abundance: NA; CDR3nt: TGTGCCAGCAGCCTAGAGGGAATCGGGGAGCTGTTTTTT; CDR3aa: CASSLEGIGELFF
d_gene: NA; v_gene: TRBV5-1; j_gene: TRBJ2-1; abundance: once; CDR3nt: TGCGCCAGCAGCTCCCTGTTATCGGATGAGCAGTTCTTC; CDR3aa: CASSSLLSDEQFF
d_gene: NA; v_gene: TRBV28; j_gene: TRBJ2-3; abundance: NA; CDR3nt: TGTGCCAGCAGTTTGAGGACAGATACGCAGTATTTT; CDR3aa: CASSLRTDTQYF
d_gene: TRBD2; v_gene: TRBV2; j_gene: TRBJ2-3; abundance: NA; CDR3nt: TGTGCCAGCAGTGAAGCTTCACTAGCGGGCAACACAGATACGCAGTATTTT; CDR3aa: CASSEASLAGNTDTQYF
d_gene: NA; v_gene: TRBV14; j_gene: TRBJ2-1; abundance: few; CDR3nt: TGTGCCAGCAGCCCTCTCCTAGCGCATGAGCAGTTCTTC; CDR3aa: CASSPLLAHEQFF
d_gene: NA; v_gene: TRBV5-1; j_gene: TRBJ2-1; abundance: few; CDR3nt: TGCGCCAGCAGGGGAGCTTTCGGGAGCAACTCCTACAATGAGCAGTTCTTC; CDR3aa: CASRGAFGSNSYNEQFF
d_gene: TRBD1; v_gene: TRBV9; j_gene: TRBJ2-7; abundance: NA; CDR3nt: TGTGCCAGCAGCCGTCGAACGGGGACAGGGTTTATCTACGAGCAGTACTTC; CDR3aa: CASSRRTGTGFIYEQYF
d_gene: NA; v_gene: TRBV29-1; j_gene: TRBJ2-4; abundance: NA; CDR3nt: TGCAGCGCCGAGGGCGATGCCAAAAACATTCAGTACTTC; CDR3aa: CSAEGDAKNIQYF
d_gene: NA; v_gene: TRBV25-1; j_gene: TRBJ2-3; abundance: few; CDR3nt: TGTGCCAGCAGTGAATCCATGGCAGGGTCAGATACGCAGTATTTT; CDR3aa: CASSESMAGSDTQYF
d_gene: TRBD1; v_gene: TRBV5-1; j_gene: TRBJ2-5; abundance: NA; CDR3nt: TGCGCCAGCAGCTTGGTCGGACAGGGGTTCCAAGAGACCCAGTACTTC; CDR3aa: CASSLVGQGFQETQYF
d_gene: TRBD1; v_gene: TRBV19; j_gene: TRBJ2-5; abundance: NA; CDR3nt: TGTGCCAGTAGTCCCATGACAGGGGATGGAGAGACCCAGTACTTC; CDR3aa: CASSPMTGDGETQYF
d_gene: NA; v_gene: TRBV28; j_gene: TRBJ1-1; abundance: NA; CDR3nt: TGTGCCAGCAGTTTATCGGGCAGGCGCAAGGCTTCTGAAGCTTTCTTT; CDR3aa: CASSLSGRRKASEAFF
d_gene: TRBD2; v_gene: TRBV28; j_gene: TRBJ2-3; abundance: NA; CDR3nt: TGTGCCAGCAGTGATACTAGCGGGAGTTCCGCAGATACGCAGTATTTT; CDR3aa: CASSDTSGSSADTQYF
d_gene: TRBD2; v_gene: TRBV5-1; j_gene: TRBJ2-7; abundance: few; CDR3nt: TGCGCCAGCAGCCCGGAGGTAGTAGCGGGTGTCTACTTC; CDR3aa: CASSPEVVAGVYF
d_gene: NA; v_gene: TRBV29-1; j_gene: TRBJ2-3; abundance: NA; CDR3nt: TGCAGCGTTGAACCGCTCTACGGGGATACGCAGTATTTT; CDR3aa: CSVEPLYGDTQYF
d_gene: NA; v_gene: TRBV29-1; j_gene: TRBJ2-3; abundance: NA; CDR3nt: TGCAGCGTTGATCGGAGGGGGGCAGATACGCAGTATTTT; CDR3aa: CSVDRRGADTQYF
d_gene: NA; v_gene: TRBV7-2; j_gene: TRBJ2-1; abundance: NA; CDR3nt: TGTGCCAGCAGCTTAATTGGGGGAAGTCTCTACAATGAGCAGTTCTTC; CDR3aa: CASSLIGGSLYNEQFF
d_gene: NA; v_gene: TRBV27; j_gene: TRBJ2-3; abundance: NA; CDR3nt: TGTGCCAGCAGGAGCCTAGGGGCCTTTCGGGCAGATACGCAGTATTTT; CDR3aa: CASRSLGAFRADTQYF
d_gene: NA; v_gene: TRBV5-4; j_gene: TRBJ1-1; abundance: few; CDR3nt: TGTGCCAGCAGCAGGGGTACCGCTGAAGCTTTCTTT; CDR3aa: CASSRGTAEAFF
d_gene: NA; v_gene: TRBV7-2; j_gene: TRBJ1-2; abundance: NA; CDR3nt: TGTGCCAGCAGCAAATCAAGGGGCTACACCTTC; CDR3aa: CASSKSRGYTF
d_gene: NA; v_gene: TRBV5-1; j_gene: TRBJ2-7; abundance: few; CDR3nt: TGCGCCAGCAGCCCCACGGACTACGAGCAGTACTTC; CDR3aa: CASSPTDYEQYF
d_gene: TRBD1; v_gene: TRBV30; j_gene: TRBJ2-5; abundance: NA; CDR3nt: TGTGCCTGGAGCGCAAACAGGGGAGAGACCCAGTACTTC; CDR3aa: CAWSANRGETQYF
d_gene: NA; v_gene: TRBV25-1; j_gene: TRBJ2-7; abundance: NA; CDR3nt: TGTGCCAGCAGTGAATACGGGAGGACAGGGCATTACGAGCAGTACTTC; CDR3aa: CASSEYGRTGHYEQYF
d_gene: TRBD1; v_gene: TRBV7-9; j_gene: TRBJ1-5; abundance: once; CDR3nt: TGTGCCAGCAGCCGTGACAGGGGCGATCAGCCCCAGCATTTT; CDR3aa: CASSRDRGDQPQHF
d_gene: TRBD2; v_gene: TRBV5-1; j_gene: TRBJ2-3; abundance: NA; CDR3nt: TGCGCCAGCAGCCTCAGTGCGACTAGCGGGGAGGGAGGTACGCAGTATTTT; CDR3aa: CASSLSATSGEGGTQYF
d_gene: TRBD2; v_gene: TRBV4-2; j_gene: TRBJ2-1; abundance: few; CDR3nt: TGTGCCAGCAGCCAAGAGTCCCCGCTAGCGGGGTACAATGAGCAGTTCTTC; CDR3aa: CASSQESPLAGYNEQFF
d_gene: NA; v_gene: TRBV28; j_gene: TRBJ2-3; abundance: few; CDR3nt: TGTGCCAGCACCTTCACAGATACGCAGTATTTT; CDR3aa: CASTFTDTQYF
d_gene: NA; v_gene: TRBV29-1; j_gene: TRBJ1-1; abundance: NA; CDR3nt: TGCAGCACCTCTAAGCACTTGAACACTGAAGCTTTCTTT; CDR3aa: CSTSKHLNTEAFF
d_gene: NA; v_gene: TRBV28; j_gene: TRBJ2-7; abundance: NA; CDR3nt: TGTGCCAGCAGTTTATTGGGTCAGATCTCCTACGAGCAGTACTTC; CDR3aa: CASSLLGQISYEQYF
d_gene: NA; v_gene: TRBV29-1; j_gene: TRBJ1-2; abundance: NA; CDR3nt: TGCAGCGTTGAAGACTATGGCTACACCTTC; CDR3aa: CSVEDYGYTF
d_gene: NA; v_gene: TRBV4-1; j_gene: TRBJ1-2; abundance: NA; CDR3nt: TGCGCCAGCAGCCGAGAGACGGATTTAAACTATGGCTACACCTTC; CDR3aa: CASSRETDLNYGYTF
d_gene: TRBD2; v_gene: TRBV28; j_gene: TRBJ2-1; abundance: NA; CDR3nt: TGTGCCAGCAGTGCTAGCGGGAGATCATACAATGAGCAGTTCTTC; CDR3aa: CASSASGRSYNEQFF
d_gene: TRBD2; v_gene: TRBV2; j_gene: TRBJ2-6; abundance: few; CDR3nt: TGTGCCAGCAGTGAAGCCCCTATTAGCGGGAGATCAATTAGGGCCAACGTCCTGACTTTC; CDR3aa: CASSEAPISGRSIRANVLTF
d_gene: NA; v_gene: TRBV9; j_gene: TRBJ2-2; abundance: few; CDR3nt: TGTGCCAGCAGCCCGGCCACGAACACCGGGGAGCTGTTTTTT; CDR3aa: CASSPATNTGELFF
d_gene: NA; v_gene: TRBV2; j_gene: TRBJ2-7; abundance: NA; CDR3nt: TGTGCCATGGGGGGACTTGGGGCCTACGAGCAGTACTTC; CDR3aa: CAMGGLGAYEQYF
d_gene: TRBD1; v_gene: TRBV29-1; j_gene: TRBJ2-1; abundance: NA; CDR3nt: TGCAGCGCTGGGACAGGGGGATACAATGAGCAGTTCTTC; CDR3aa: CSAGTGGYNEQFF
d_gene: NA; v_gene: TRBV29-1; j_gene: TRBJ1-2; abundance: NA; CDR3nt: TGCAGCGTACGACAGCATCTCAACTATGGCTACACCTTC; CDR3aa: CSVRQHLNYGYTF
d_gene: NA; v_gene: TRBV9; j_gene: TRBJ2-3; abundance: NA; CDR3nt: TGTGCCAGCAGCCCGCGGGAAGGGGGCCAAACAGATACGCAGTATTTT; CDR3aa: CASSPREGGQTDTQYF
d_gene: NA; v_gene: TRBV4-1; j_gene: TRBJ2-7; abundance: few; CDR3nt: TGCGCCAGCAGCCAAGATCATCGGACTTCCTCCTACGAGCAGTACTTC; CDR3aa: CASSQDHRTSSYEQYF